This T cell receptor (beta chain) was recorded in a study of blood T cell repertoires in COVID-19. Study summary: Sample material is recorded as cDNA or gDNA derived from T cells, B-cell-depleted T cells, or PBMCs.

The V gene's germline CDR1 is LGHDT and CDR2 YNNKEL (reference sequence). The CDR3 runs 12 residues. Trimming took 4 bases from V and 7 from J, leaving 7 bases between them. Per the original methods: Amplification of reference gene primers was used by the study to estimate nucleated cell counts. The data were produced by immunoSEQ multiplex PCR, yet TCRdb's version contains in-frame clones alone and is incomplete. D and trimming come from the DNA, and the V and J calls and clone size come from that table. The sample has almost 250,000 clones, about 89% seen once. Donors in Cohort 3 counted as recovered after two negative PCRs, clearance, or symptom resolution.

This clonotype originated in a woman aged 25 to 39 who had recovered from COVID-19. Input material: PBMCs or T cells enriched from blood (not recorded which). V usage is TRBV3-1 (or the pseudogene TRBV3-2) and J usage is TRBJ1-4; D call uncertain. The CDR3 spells CASSPRGEKLFF. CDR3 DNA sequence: TGTGCCAGCAGCCCACGGGGTGAAAAACTGTTTTTT.